The sequence of this T cell receptor beta chain was determined in a study of blood T cell repertoires in COVID-19. The V end was cut by 1 base, the J end by 5 bases, with 11 bases between. Germline CDR1 SGHAT, CDR2 FQNNGV. The CDR3 consists of 14 residues. Sequenced by immunoSEQ multiplex PCR; TCRdb stores in-frame clones only, minus some. Here the sample spans approximately 300,000 clones, roughly nine tenths being singletons. As to this clone: The sample holds other DNA sequences that translate to the same CDR3.

This chain uses TRBV11-2 with TRBJ2-5; no reliable D call. Sequenced: PBMCs or T cells enriched from blood (not recorded which). This clonotype was sampled from a woman in her thirties who had recovered from COVID-19. The CDR3 here is CASSLGGNQETQYF. The CDR3 bases are TGTGCCAGCAGCTTAGGCGGTAATCAGGAGACCCAGTACTTC.